This TCR beta chain was documented in a study of regulatory T cells in long-lasting Graves disease. This clonotype has a handful of counts. Germline lookup yields CDR1 SGHAT and CDR2 FQNNGV. Trimming cost V 1 base and J 0 bases, with 10 bases left between them. The CDR3 runs 16 residues. Libraries of TCR beta came from iRepertoire HTBI primers plus Arm-PCR of CDR3 regions. Each CDR3 protein is one row after TCRdb ran MiXCR on the multiplex PCR reads. Seen here are 440,000 or so distinct CDR3 sequences, more than 13% observed once, and the top ten hold around 17%. Documented time point: newly diagnosed GD, antithyroid drugs for less than 3 months. RNA extracted from PBMCs served as the sequencing template. The same data also contributed to another study, on T cells in Graves' hyperthyroidism and ophthalmopathy.

The J gene is TRBJ1-3, the V gene TRBV11-2; possibly TRBD1 for D (5 bases). The specimen comprised peripheral blood mononuclear cells (PBMCs), sampled at new diagnosis, from a patient treated with antithyroid drugs. This receptor was obtained from a woman aged 25 to 39 with Graves disease. CDR3 nucleotides: TGTGCCAGCAGCTTAGGGCAGGGATTCTCTGGAAACACCATATATTTT. Its protein product is CASSLGQGFSGNTIYF.